Listed below are T cell receptor beta chains from one sample, sequenced in a study of cytomegalovirus exposure and HLA in healthy donors. The data were produced by immunoSEQ multiplex PCR, yet TCRdb's version contains in-frame clones alone and is incomplete. This table has roughly 190,000 clones, around 82% appearing once. The sample consisted of PBMCs. Receptor source: a young man in good health and CMV-seronegative. Both conserved end residues are part of each CDR3. A D gene is named only where the DNA matches it firmly. Expanded clones get a size class; other rows say once, few or many, or leave the size out.

clone_size	d_call	v_call	cdr3_length	j_call	cdr3_aa	cdr3_nt
-	-	TRBV7-2	12	TRBJ2-1	CASRQGGGEQFF	TGTGCCAGCAGGCAGGGGGGCGGTGAGCAGTTCTTC
-	-	TRBV19	13	TRBJ1-1	CASSRGQNTEAFF	TGTGCCAGTAGTAGGGGACAGAACACTGAAGCTTTCTTT
-	TRBD1	TRBV28	16	TRBJ1-4	CASRAGTGVYQEKLFF	TGTGCCAGCAGAGCCGGGACAGGGGTCTATCAGGAAAAACTGTTTTTT
-	-	TRBV7-3	13	TRBJ2-3	CASSLRDTDTQYF	TGTGCCAGCAGCCTCCGGGACACAGATACGCAGTATTTT
once	-	TRBV9	18	TRBJ1-2	CASSVGSWGGQSNYGYTF	TGTGCCAGCAGCGTTGGGTCTTGGGGCGGACAATCTAACTATGGCTACACCTTC
-	-	TRBV10-1	13	TRBJ1-2	CASSVSGDYGYTF	TGCGCCAGCAGTGTCTCAGGGGACTATGGCTACACCTTC
-	-	TRBV4-3	15	TRBJ2-3	CASSQEPSSTDTQYF	TGCGCCAGCAGCCAAGAACCGAGTAGCACAGATACGCAGTATTTT
-	-	TRBV27	13	TRBJ1-2	CASSQSGWYGYTF	TGTGCCAGCAGCCAATCGGGTTGGTATGGCTACACCTTC
-	-	TRBV6-1	16	TRBJ2-6	CASSEDGGSGANVLTF	TGTGCCAGCAGTGAAGACGGGGGCTCTGGGGCCAACGTCCTGACTTTC
-	-	TRBV5-1	15	TRBJ2-7	CASSLDPGASYEQYF	TGCGCCAGCAGCTTGGATCCAGGGGCCTCCTACGAGCAGTACTTC
once	TRBD1	TRBV7-8	19	TRBJ1-5	CASSLWSGTGGEGNQPQHF	TGTGCCAGCAGCTTATGGAGCGGGACAGGGGGCGAGGGCAATCAGCCCCAGCATTTT
-	-	TRBV6-5	13	TRBJ1-2	CASSYSNRAGYTF	TGTGCCAGCAGTTACTCGAACAGAGCCGGCTACACCTTC
few	TRBD1	TRBV7-9	15	TRBJ1-1	CASSLFGTGGTEAFF	TGTGCCAGCAGCTTATTCGGGACAGGGGGAACTGAAGCTTTCTTT
-	-	TRBV27	15	TRBJ1-2	CASSPQGLMDYGYTF	TGTGCCAGCAGCCCACAGGGCCTGATGGACTATGGCTACACCTTC